These 30 T cell receptor beta chains were all obtained from the same sample, sequenced in a study of response to subunit inactivated influenza vaccine. TCRdb redid the calling of the RT-PCR reads with MiXCR, one entry per CDR3 protein. There are 750,000 to 850,000 distinct CDR3 sequences in the sample; about 18% occur only once, and approximately 10% lies in the top ten. Sequenced here: PBMCs from blood, sampled more than 4 days after vaccination. The receptors stem from a man aged 50 or older who received an inactivated influenza vaccine.

At least ten counts were recorded for this clonotype. V gene TRBV4-3 combines with J gene TRBJ2-3; D is possibly TRBD2 (5 bases). This CDR3 has 15 residues. V lost 0 bases and J 3 bases, leaving 10 bases between the germline ends. Germline CDR1 and CDR2: LGHNA and YSLEER. CDR3 protein: CASSQDISGTDTQYF. In DNA, the CDR3 is TGCGCCAGCAGCCAAGATATATCGGGGACAGATACGCAGTATTTT.

In its sample, this clonotype was seen a few times. The chain is built from TRBV20-1 and TRBJ1-5; tentatively, D is TRBD1 (5 bases). The CDR3 is made up of 15 amino acids. Germline assignment: CDR1 DFQATT and CDR2 SNEGSKA (reference sequence). Trimming took 1 base from V and 3 from J, leaving 13 bases between them. The CDR3 is CSARGRSTVNQPQHF. CDR3 sequence (DNA): TGCAGTGCTAGAGGGCGCTCGACAGTCAATCAGCCCCAGCATTTT.

This chain uses TRBV20-1 with TRBJ2-7, with 7 bases that match TRBD2. This CDR3 is built from 14 residues. Germline trimming cut 3 bases from V and 0 bases from J; bases unmatched to any gene: 5. Germline V gene sequence: CDR1 DFQATT, CDR2 SNEGSKA (reference sequence). This CDR3 reads CSASASGSSYEQYF. The CDR3 DNA reads TGCAGTGCTAGCGCTAGCGGCAGCTCCTACGAGCAGTACTTC.

The genes are TRBV18 and TRBJ2-1, with 7 bases aligning to TRBD2. CDR3 length: 15 residues. V was pared by 4 bases and J by 3 bases, with 6 bases of the junction left unmatched. CDR1 and CDR2 (germline): KGHSH, LQKENI. CDR3 amino acids: CASSLGTTNYNEQFF. The CDR3 DNA reads TGTGCCAGCTCACTAGGGACTACAAACTACAATGAGCAGTTCTTC.

The chain couples TRBV7-2 to TRBJ2-3, with no clear D. Trimming took 0 bases from V and 0 from J, leaving 10 bases between them. This CDR3 region has 16 residues. From germline, CDR1 is SGHTA and CDR2 FQGNSA. The CDR3 sequence: CASSLAGIDSTDTQYF. The CDR3 bases are TGTGCCAGCAGCTTAGCTGGGATCGACAGCACAGATACGCAGTATTTT. The full variable domain, rest sourced from reference TRBV7-2 and TRBJ2-3, is GAGVSQSPSNKVTEKGKDVELRCDPISGHTALYWYRQSLGQGLEFLIYFQGNSAPDKSGLPSDRFSAERTGGSVSTLTIQRTQQEDSAVYLCASSLAGIDSTDTQYFGPGTRLTVL.

This clonotype was seen repeatedly, ten times or more. The gene calls are TRBV20-1 and TRBJ1-2; TRBD1 aligns across 10 bases. CDR1 and CDR2 (germline): DFQATT, SNEGSKA (reference sequence). J was trimmed by 8 bases and V by 5 bases; bases with no gene match: 8. This CDR3 contains 13 residues. DNA for the CDR3: TGCAGTGCTGAGAGACAGGGGGCCCTAGGCTACACCTTC. The encoded protein is CSAERQGALGYTF.

This chain uses TRBV5-1 with TRBJ2-5; no clear D. CDR1 and CDR2 from the germline V gene are SGHRS and YFSETQ. CDR3 length: 13 residues. Deletions cut 2 bases from V and 5 bases from J, with 10 bases between. This CDR3 is CASSLAGFETQYF. The CDR3 nucleotides read TGCGCCAGCAGCTTAGCTGGGTTTGAGACCCAGTACTTC.

The chain employs TRBV11-2 and TRBJ2-1; 9 nucleotides agree with TRBD2. This CDR3 contains 15 residues. After removal of 3 bases from V and 8 bases from J, the junction contained 8 bases not matched to a gene. Germline CDR1 SGHAT, CDR2 FQNNGV. The CDR3 DNA follows: TGTGCCAGCAGCTTTGAGCGGGGGGTCGTAGATGAGCAGTTCTTC. It yields the protein CASSFERGVVDEQFF.

This clonotype was seen a single time. This sequence joins TRBV5-1 and TRBJ2-3; D is unresolved. Germline V gene sequence: CDR1 SGHRS, CDR2 YFSETQ. CDR3 length: 14 residues. V was shortened by 1 base and J by 4 bases, with 10 bases between the two germline ends. The CDR3 sequence is CASSLKSAPDTQYF. In DNA form, the CDR3 reads TGCGCCAGCAGCTTGAAGTCGGCTCCAGATACGCAGTATTTT.

This clonotype was seen at least ten times. The rearrangement uses TRBV12-3 or TRBV12-4 and TRBJ1-5, with D hard to call. The CDR3 is 14 amino acids. Trimming pared 1 base from V and 3 bases from J, leaving 7 bases between. This CDR3 reads CASSLGGLNQPQHF. DNA for the CDR3: TGTGCCAGCAGTTTAGGTGGGCTCAATCAGCCCCAGCATTTT.

The J gene is TRBJ2-7, the V gene TRBV11-2, with 12 bases aligning to TRBD2. The CDR3 totals 19 residues. Looked up from germline, CDR1 is SGHAT and CDR2 is FQNNGV. Trimming at V came to 1 base and at J to 0 bases, leaving 10 bases not matched to a gene. CDR3 in amino acids: CASSLVRSSGRASSYEQYF. In nucleotides, the CDR3 is TGTGCCAGCAGCTTAGTTCGGTCTAGCGGGAGGGCTAGCTCCTACGAGCAGTACTTC.

The chain links TRBV7-2 to TRBJ1-6; a possible D gene is TRBD1 (5 bases). The CDR3 is 16 residues long. Trimming took 4 bases from V and 6 from J, leaving 16 bases between them. CDR1 is SGHTA, CDR2 FQGNSA, per germline. CDR3 loop: CASSSSPGRINSPLHF. The CDR3 bases are TGTGCCAGCAGCTCTTCACCGGGGCGAATTAATTCACCCCTCCACTTT.

This clonotype was picked up a small number of times. The genes are TRBV20-1 and TRBJ2-2, with TRBD1 matching over 9 bases. This CDR3 is 14 amino acids long. Trimming removed 2 bases from V and 5 bases from J; junction bases left unmatched: 3. Germline V gene data show CDR1 as DFQATT and CDR2 as SNEGSKA (reference sequence). In DNA, the CDR3 is TGCAGTGCTAGACAAGGACAGGGGACCGGGGAGCTGTTTTTT. It translates to CSARQGQGTGELFF.

Written as DNA, the CDR3 is TGTGCCAGCAGTCTAGGGCGGGGGGTTAACACCGGGGAGCTGTTTTTT. Protein sequence: CASSLGRGVNTGELFF. The chain has TRBV12-3 or TRBV12-4 and TRBJ2-2; 8 positions agree with TRBD2. The CDR3 sequence is 16 residues long. Germline trimming cut 5 bases from V and 2 bases from J; bases unmatched to any gene: 7.

The rearrangement uses TRBV9 and TRBJ2-1, with 7 bases identical to TRBD2. Germline loops: CDR1 SGDLS, CDR2 YYNGEE. The V gene end was trimmed by 3 bases and the J gene end by 0 bases; junction bases not matched to a gene: 6. CDR3 length: 16 amino acids. The CDR3 here is CASSGLADFSYNEQFF. The CDR3 bases are TGTGCCAGCAGCGGTCTAGCGGACTTCTCCTACAATGAGCAGTTCTTC.

This clonotype was picked up a small number of times. V and J are TRBV12-3 or TRBV12-4 and TRBJ2-7; the D call may be TRBD1 or TRBD2 (7 bases each). V was pared by 5 bases and J by 2 bases, with 19 bases between. This CDR3 has 16 amino acids. This chain's CDR3 is CASSLGGGGFPYEQYF. The CDR3 nucleotides are TGTGCCAGCAGTCTGGGAGGGGGCGGGTTCCCCTACGAGCAGTACTTC.

This clonotype appeared a few times. The chain carries TRBV7-2 and TRBJ2-1; TRBD2 agrees at 10 bases. Trimming removed 1 base from V and 9 bases from J; junction bases left unmatched: 12. Germline V gene sequence: CDR1 SGHTA, CDR2 FQGNSA. This CDR3 region has 17 residues. CDR3 DNA: TGTGCCAGCAGCTTAGGGTTAGCGGGGGGTCCGGGCGGTGAGCAGTTCTTC. Translating gives CASSLGLAGGPGGEQFF.

This sequence joins TRBV7-2 and TRBJ1-3; maybe TRBD1 (5 bases). With 3 bases removed from V and 0 bases from J, the gap between germline ends came to 12 bases. The germline V gene has CDR1 SGHTA and CDR2 FQGNSA. This CDR3 has 16 residues. The chain's CDR3 is CASSFGRVSSGNTIYF. CDR3 coding DNA: TGTGCCAGCAGCTTCGGCAGGGTGAGCTCTGGAAACACCATATATTTT.

The CDR3 nucleotides read TGCGCCAGCAGCCAAGATCGGTTCGGGACAGGGAACGGCTACACCTTC. This sequence encodes CASSQDRFGTGNGYTF. The chain couples TRBV4-3 to TRBJ1-2; 9 bases align to TRBD1. V gave up 0 bases and J gave up 8 bases; unmatched junction bases: 10. The CDR3 contains 16 residues. Germline V gene lookup returns CDR1 LGHNA and CDR2 YSLEER.

The chain recombines TRBV12-3 or TRBV12-4 with TRBJ2-2, with D perhaps TRBD2 (6 bases). The CDR3 totals 15 residues. Deletions cut 2 bases from V and 7 bases from J, with 14 bases between. CDR3 loop: CASSLSALGGGELFF. CDR3 bases: TGTGCCAGCAGTTTAAGTGCGTTGGGGGGCGGGGAGCTGTTTTTT.

V usage is TRBV18 and J usage is TRBJ1-2; TRBD1 matches 9 bases. V trimming: 6 bases; J trimming: 6 bases; junction bases outside the gene matches: 5. Germline V gene lookup returns CDR1 KGHSH and CDR2 LQKENI. This CDR3 is built from 13 residues. The CDR3 DNA reads TGTGCCAGCTCGATGGACAGGGGAAATGGCTACACCTTC. This codes for CASSMDRGNGYTF.

This CDR3 reads CASSLPVAGAFTDTQYF. In DNA, the CDR3 is TGTGCCAGCAGCCTTCCCGTAGCGGGAGCCTTCACAGATACGCAGTATTTT. This chain links TRBV7-8 with TRBJ2-3; 9 bases align to TRBD2. The V segment lost 5 bases and the J segment 2 bases; nucleotides outside the gene matches: 11. CDR3 length: 17 amino acids. Germline lookup yields CDR1 SGHVS and CDR2 FQNEAQ.

A note on this clonotype: A much bigger clone sits one base away, suggesting this may be a read error. The chain links TRBV6-2 or TRBV6-3 to TRBJ2-3; D is ambiguous. CDR3 length: 15 amino acids. The germline gives CDR1 MNHEY, CDR2 SVGEGT. The V end lost 2 bases, the J end lost 9 bases, and 18 bases lay between the germline ends. The CDR3 DNA follows: TGTGCCAGCAGTTACGCCAAATCGACCTCAGGCACGCAGTATTTT. Its protein product is CASSYAKSTSGTQYF.

This clonotype was recorded a few times. The chain links TRBV20-1 to TRBJ2-7; TRBD1 is a possible D gene (6 bases). This CDR3 spans 11 amino acids. The V gene's germline CDR1 is DFQATT and CDR2 SNEGSKA (reference sequence). The ends were cut back, 3 bases at V and 3 bases at J, with 6 bases in the middle. The CDR3 sequence: CSASRGYEQYF. For the CDR3, the DNA is TGCAGTGCTAGCAGGGGCTACGAGCAGTACTTC.

This clonotype appeared many times. The chain has TRBV12-3 or TRBV12-4 and TRBJ2-2; D might be TRBD1 (5 bases). The CDR3 runs 14 residues. V was shortened by 5 bases and J by 1 base, with 8 bases between the two germline ends. The CDR3 DNA reads TGTGCCAGCAGTCTCAGGGAGAACACCGGGGAGCTGTTTTTT. This encodes CASSLRENTGELFF.

This clonotype occurred a few times. CDR3 coding DNA: TGCAGTGCTAGGGGGGTTTGGGGCCCGTACTTC. Encoded protein: CSARGVWGPYF. The rearrangement uses TRBV20-1 and TRBJ2-5; D is perhaps TRBD1 or TRBD2 (5 bases each). The germline gives CDR1 DFQATT, CDR2 SNEGSKA (reference sequence). The CDR3 spans 11 residues. Trimming took 3 bases from V and 13 from J, leaving 15 bases between them.

This clonotype was seen at least ten times. This chain joins TRBV24-1 and TRBJ2-3, with D uncertain. Germline V gene data show CDR1 as KGHDR and CDR2 as SFDVKD. The CDR3 consists of 12 residues. Trimming took off 5 bases at V and 4 bases at J, with 6 bases between the two ends. The CDR3 DNA follows: TGTGCCACCAGTGTTTTAGCAGATACGCAGTATTTT. Translating it yields CATSVLADTQYF.

This chain joins TRBV20-1 and TRBJ2-5, with D maybe TRBD2 (7 bases). The CDR3 sequence is 14 residues long. Germline V gene data show CDR1 as DFQATT and CDR2 as SNEGSKA (reference sequence). V lost 1 base and J 3 bases, leaving 12 bases between the germline ends. CDR3 in amino acids: CSARVGGPKETQYF. In nucleotides, the CDR3 is TGCAGTGCTAGAGTCGGGGGGCCAAAAGAGACCCAGTACTTC.

The chain uses TRBV5-1 and TRBJ2-6; D ambiguous. CDR1 is SGHRS and CDR2 is YFSETQ in the germline V gene. Trimming took 7 bases from V and 6 from J, leaving 8 bases between them. CDR3 length: 12 amino acids. The chain's CDR3 is CASSYQANVLTF. The CDR3 DNA reads TGCGCCAGCTCCTACCAGGCCAACGTCCTGACTTTC. Variable domain in full (rest from reference TRBV5-1 and TRBJ2-6): KAGVTQTPRYLIKTRGQQVTLSCSPISGHRSVSWYQQTPGQGLQFLFEYFSETQRNKGNFPGRFSGRQFSNSRSEMNVSTLELGDSALYLCASSYQANVLTFGAGSRLTVL.

DNA for the CDR3: TGCAGTGCTTCCGGGACAGGGGTCACAGATACGCAGTATTTT. It is translated as CSASGTGVTDTQYF. The V call is TRBV20-1, the J call TRBJ2-3, with TRBD1 identical over 10 bases. J was trimmed by 2 bases and V by 5 bases; bases with no gene match: 4. The CDR3 is 14 amino acids. The germline CDR1 and CDR2 sequences are DFQATT and SNEGSKA (reference sequence).